A selection of T cell receptor beta chains follows, all from one sample in a study of blood T cell repertoires in COVID-19. Repertoires were generated with immunoSEQ multiplex PCR, while TCRdb's copy carries only in-frame clones and drops some. The sample shows over 90,000 clones, about four fifths of them seen only once. Specimen: peripheral blood. These TCRs come from an elderly man with COVID-19, enrolled during active disease. The CDR3 runs from the conserved cysteine through the conserved F or W. D genes are given only for firm matches. A clone size is listed for some rows: how often the clone was seen (once, few, many), or a class if it is expanded.

TGTGCCAGCAGTGTAAAGTCACAGAACACTGAAGCTTTCTTT	CASSVKSQNTEAFF	.	TRBJ1-1	.	TRBV2
TGTGCCAGCAGCCAGCTGGAGCAGGGTCTTAGCAATCAGCCCCAGCATTTT	CASSQLEQGLSNQPQHF	.	TRBJ1-5	.	TRBV5-5
TGTGCCAGCACGCGGGGGGGCCTTGGAAATGAGCAGTTCTTC	CASTRGGLGNEQFF	.	TRBJ2-1	TRBD2	TRBV7-2
TGTGCCAGCAGCCCAAACCGGTCAGGGAACATTCAGTACTTC	CASSPNRSGNIQYF	once	TRBJ2-4	.	TRBV7-2
TGCAGCGCTAACAGGGAAGGTTACAATGAGCAGTTCTTC	CSANREGYNEQFF	.	TRBJ2-1	.	TRBV29-1
TGCGCCAGCAGCTTGTCTCTAGCGGGAGCAACGAACACCGGGGAGCTGTTTTTT	CASSLSLAGATNTGELFF	.	TRBJ2-2	TRBD2	TRBV5-1
TGTGCCAGCAGCAGGGACAGGGAGTCCGGAAACACCATATATTTT	CASSRDRESGNTIYF	once	TRBJ1-3	TRBD1	TRBV5-4
TGTGCCAGTAGTTCACGGACTAGCGGGGGGGCTAATGAGCAGTTCTTC	CASSSRTSGGANEQFF	.	TRBJ2-1	TRBD2	TRBV19
TGTGCCAGCAGCTTGTTAACTAGCGGAGACCAAGAGACCCAGTACTTC	CASSLLTSGDQETQYF	once	TRBJ2-5	TRBD2	TRBV5-6
TGTGCCAGCTCACCACCGGGTCTATCTCCCGGGTACGAGCAGTACTTC	CASSPPGLSPGYEQYF	.	TRBJ2-7	.	TRBV18
TGTGCCAGCAGCCAAGAGAGTCGGACTAGCGGGGGCCCTTCCTACAATGAGCAGTTCTTC	CASSQESRTSGGPSYNEQFF	.	TRBJ2-1	TRBD2	TRBV14